Listed here are 32 T cell receptor beta chains from one sample, sequenced in a study of patients and donors after allogeneic stem cell transplantation. TCRdb independently ran MiXCR on the RT-PCR reads; one entry per CDR3 protein. This sample has about 150,000 distinct CDR3 sequences, with approximately 24% found just once. Specimen: blood, either unsorted or a sorted T cell fraction (not recorded which). Every receptor here comes from a human donor who was either an allogeneic HSCT recipient or a stem cell or donor lymphocyte infusion donor (not recorded which). It is not recorded whose cells these are; they may come from a transplant donor.

V gene TRBV12-3 or TRBV12-4 combines with J gene TRBJ1-1; no clear D. V was cut by 5 bases and J by 3 bases, with 13 bases left in between. The length of the CDR3 is 14 residues. CDR3 sequence (DNA): TGTGCCAGCAGTCTTTTGGACGGAGACACTGAAGCTTTCTTT. This encodes CASSLLDGDTEAFF.

Of note for this clonotype: The conserved phenylalanine or tryptophan is not found at the CDR3 terminus, so this likely reflects a read error. The V call is TRBV15, the J call TRBJ1-3; D remains unclear. CDR1 LNHNV and CDR2 YYDKDF come from the germline V gene (reference sequence). This CDR3 spans 14 amino acids. The V gene lost 0 bases and the J gene lost 7 bases, with 10 bases spanning the gap. DNA for the CDR3: TGTGCCACCAGCAGAGATGGGGTTTGGAACACCATATATTTG. This codes for CATSRDGVWNTIYL.

This clonotype was observed at least ten times. The chain links TRBV4-2 to TRBJ1-2, with 7 bases fitting TRBD1. Germline V gene lookup returns CDR1 LGHNA and CDR2 YNFKEQ. The J segment lost 7 bases and the V segment lost 7 bases, leaving 15 bases of the junction unmatched. The CDR3 runs 15 residues. This chain's CDR3 is CASTLQGGRASGYTF. In DNA, the CDR3 is TGTGCCAGCACCCTCCAGGGGGGCAGGGCCAGTGGCTACACCTTC.

V is TRBV27 and J is TRBJ2-7, with D unresolved. The V end was cut by 5 bases, the J end by 3 bases, with 17 bases between. The CDR3 consists of 15 residues. Germline loops: CDR1 MNHEY, CDR2 SMNVEV (reference sequence). The CDR3 here is CASSASQARIYEQYF. Written as DNA, the CDR3 is TGTGCCAGCAGTGCCTCGCAGGCTAGAATCTACGAGCAGTACTTC.

V usage is TRBV10-3 and J usage is TRBJ1-5, with D perhaps TRBD1 (6 bases). Looked up from germline, CDR1 is ENHRY and CDR2 is SYGVKD. This CDR3 contains 12 residues. The V and J ends lost 10 bases and 4 bases respectively, with 11 bases between them. The CDR3 loop reads CATRGGNQPQHF. The DNA of the CDR3 is TGTGCCACCAGGGGCGGAAATCAGCCCCAGCATTTT.

This chain uses TRBV6-1 with TRBJ1-5, with D possibly matching TRBD1 (6 bases). CDR3 length equals 13 residues. Germline CDR1 is MNHNS and CDR2 is SASEGT. Trimming took 6 bases from V and 5 from J, leaving 11 bases between them. CDR3 bases: TGTGCCAGCAGGCTTCAGGGGTATCAGCCCCAGCATTTT. Translation gives CASRLQGYQPQHF.

DNA for the CDR3: TGCAGCGTTGACCAGGGGCGGTATGGCTACACCTTC. Translation: CSVDQGRYGYTF. The gene calls are TRBV29-1 and TRBJ1-2; a weak D match, TRBD1 (6 bases). The V end was cut by 3 bases, the J end by 5 bases, with 10 bases between. The CDR3 spans 12 residues. Germline V gene data show CDR1 as SQVTM and CDR2 as ANQGSEA.

This clonotype has just a few counts. V and J are TRBV21-1 and TRBJ1-2; the D call in the table, TRBD1, was not verified against the DNA. TRBV21-1 is classified as a pseudogene. The CDR3 totals 15 residues. The chain's CDR3 is CASNFRGPPWSGYTF. The DNA of the CDR3 is TGTGCCAGCAACTTCCGGGGGCCTCCTTGGAGTGGCTACACCTTC.

This clonotype occurred a few times. Written as DNA, the CDR3 is TGTGCCACCAGCAGTTTTTCGGGGCTCAATAATGAAAAACTGTTTTTT. This gives the protein CATSSFSGLNNEKLFF. The chain combines TRBV15 with TRBJ1-4; the D gene is possibly TRBD1 (5 bases). Trimming removed 3 bases from V and 4 bases from J, with 15 bases in between. The V gene's germline CDR1 is LNHNV and CDR2 YYDKDF (reference sequence). The CDR3 is 16 amino acids.

Only a few counts were recorded for this clonotype. This chain connects TRBV6-4 to TRBJ1-1; 9 bases map to TRBD1. Germline V lookup: CDR1 MRHNA, CDR2 SNTAGT. The V segment lost 6 bases and the J segment 1 base; nucleotides outside the gene matches: 6. The CDR3 loop spans 15 amino acids. The DNA of the CDR3 is TGTGCCAGCAGACGGGACAGGGACTCGAACACTGAAGCTTTCTTT. This translates into CASRRDRDSNTEAFF.

This chain connects TRBV12-3 or TRBV12-4 to TRBJ2-1; no clear D. Trimming pared 6 bases from V and 8 bases from J, leaving 8 bases between. The CDR3 consists of 11 residues. The chain's CDR3 is CASSPLYEQFF. The CDR3 coding sequence is TGTGCCAGCAGCCCACTCTATGAGCAGTTCTTC.

The rearrangement links TRBV12-3 or TRBV12-4 to TRBJ2-2; D is perhaps TRBD1 (5 bases). The V end was cut by 3 bases, the J end by 4 bases, with 9 bases between. The length of the CDR3 is 14 residues. The DNA of the CDR3 is TGTGCCAGCAGTTTTCAGGGCCCCACCGGGGAGCTGTTTTTT. This translates into CASSFQGPTGELFF.

The chain carries TRBV5-6 and TRBJ2-2; D may be TRBD1 or TRBD2 (5 bases each). The CDR3 is 14 amino acids. V gave up 6 bases and J gave up 2 bases, with 11 bases separating them. Germline lookup yields CDR1 SGHDT and CDR2 YYEEEE. The CDR3 nucleotides are TGTGCCAGCACCGGGACGGAAAACACCGGGGAGCTGTTTTTT. Protein sequence: CASTGTENTGELFF.

A few counts support this clonotype. V usage is TRBV15 and J usage is TRBJ1-6; 7 bases line up with TRBD1. The germline V gene has CDR1 LNHNV and CDR2 YYDKDF (reference sequence). Trimming took 4 bases from V and 7 from J; bases not matched to a gene: 7. The length of the CDR3 is 15 residues. DNA for the CDR3: TGTGCCACCAGCACCCTGGGACAGACCAATTCACCCCTCCACTTT. It translates to CATSTLGQTNSPLHF. The entire variable domain, with the rest obtained from reference TRBV15 and TRBJ1-6, is as follows: DAMVIQNPRYQVTQFGKPVTLSCSQTLNHNVMYWYQQKSSQAPKLLFHYYDKDFNNEADTPDNFQSRRPNTSFCFLDIRSPGLGDTAMYLCATSTLGQTNSPLHFGNGTRLTVT.

This clonotype turned up a few times. The chain carries TRBV27 and TRBJ2-1; D remains ambiguous. The V end lost 1 base, the J end lost 9 bases, and 7 bases lay between the germline ends. The CDR3 spans 12 residues. Germline V gene data show CDR1 as MNHEY and CDR2 as SMNVEV (reference sequence). The CDR3 loop is CASSLLSGEQFF. The DNA of the CDR3 is TGTGCCAGCAGTTTATTGTCGGGTGAGCAGTTCTTC.

In its sample, this clonotype was seen a few times. This chain uses TRBV19 with TRBJ1-1, with 10 bases aligning to TRBD1. Germline-derived CDR1 and CDR2 are LNHDA and SQIVND (reference sequence). J gave up 1 base and V 2 bases, and 1 base lay outside the gene matches. The CDR3 totals 15 residues. The CDR3 sequence is CASSIWDRGNTEAFF. CDR3 DNA: TGTGCCAGTAGTATATGGGACAGGGGGAACACTGAAGCTTTCTTT.

The rearrangement uses TRBV7-2 and TRBJ2-3; 8 bases line up with TRBD2. The ends lost 6 bases at V and 0 bases at J; junction bases unmatched: 5. Germline V gene lookup returns CDR1 SGHTA and CDR2 FQGNSA. This CDR3 spans 15 amino acids. This CDR3 reads CASRKLADSTDTQYF. In nucleotides, the CDR3 is TGTGCCAGCAGAAAACTAGCGGATAGCACAGATACGCAGTATTTT. The full variable domain, with the rest looked up from reference TRBV7-2 and TRBJ2-3, is GAGVSQSPSNKVTEKGKDVELRCDPISGHTALYWYRQSLGQGLEFLIYFQGNSAPDKSGLPSDRFSAERTGGSVSTLTIQRTQQEDSAVYLCASRKLADSTDTQYFGPGTRLTVL.

This clonotype was detected only a few times. The rearrangement links TRBV15 to TRBJ1-1; perhaps TRBD1 as D (6 bases). V was cut by 1 base and J by 1 base, with 19 bases left in between. CDR3 size: 18 residues. Germline CDR1 is LNHNV and CDR2 is YYDKDF (reference sequence). The CDR3, as DNA: TGTGCCACCAGCAGAGTAAGCTACATGGACAGCCGGAACACTGAAGCTTTCTTT. Encoded protein: CATSRVSYMDSRNTEAFF.

This clonotype was recorded many times. In nucleotides, the CDR3 is TGCGCCAGCAGCTTAAATGCAGGGGACACTGAAGCTTTCTTT. Its protein product is CASSLNAGDTEAFF. The chain couples TRBV5-1 to TRBJ1-1; D is possibly TRBD1 (6 bases). The CDR3 has 14 amino acids. V was shortened by 2 bases and J by 3 bases, with 11 bases between the two germline ends. Germline lookup yields CDR1 SGHRS and CDR2 YFSETQ.

This clonotype showed up just a few times. The chain uses TRBV3-1 and TRBJ2-3; 12 bases align to TRBD2. The CDR3 contains 18 residues. The germline V gene encodes CDR1 LGHDT and CDR2 YNNKEL (reference sequence). J gave up 5 bases and V 0 bases, and 9 bases lay outside the gene matches. The CDR3 DNA sequence: TGTGCCAGCAGCCAAGATCCTAGCGGGGGGGCAGGAAGAGATACGCAGTATTTT. Amino acid sequence: CASSQDPSGGAGRDTQYF.

The sample holds many counts of this clonotype. V usage is TRBV12-5 and J usage is TRBJ2-1; 7 positions match TRBD2. The CDR3 is 14 residues long. The germline V gene encodes CDR1 LGHNT and CDR2 FRNRAP. Trimming took 5 bases from V and 6 from J; bases not matched to a gene: 7. This chain's CDR3 is CASGPLWGGNEQFF. The CDR3 coding sequence is TGTGCTAGTGGTCCCTTGTGGGGGGGCAATGAGCAGTTCTTC.

In this sample, this clonotype turned up a few times. V usage is TRBV12-3 or TRBV12-4 and J usage is TRBJ2-3; 9 bases match TRBD1. The CDR3 has 15 residues. The V and J ends lost 6 bases and 7 bases, in that order; junction bases with no gene match: 11. CDR3 sequence: CASSAPGDRAYTQYF. The DNA for the CDR3 is TGTGCCAGCAGCGCCCCGGGGGACAGGGCATATACGCAGTATTTT.

This clonotype was observed a few times. The chain combines TRBV18 with TRBJ2-4; D perhaps matches TRBD2 (6 bases). Per germline, CDR1 KGHSH and CDR2 LQKENI. V dropped 2 bases and J dropped 7 bases, with 18 bases sitting between them. This CDR3 comprises 16 residues. The CDR3 region is CASSPGGSPYWNIQYF. CDR3 nucleotide sequence: TGTGCCAGCTCACCAGGGGGGTCCCCTTACTGGAACATTCAGTACTTC. Full variable domain (rest looked up from reference TRBV18 and TRBJ2-4): NAGVMQNPRHLVRRRGQEARLRCSPMKGHSHVYWYRQLPEEGLKFMVYLQKENIIDESGMPKERFSAEFPKEGPSILRIQQVVRGDSAAYFCASSPGGSPYWNIQYFGAGTRLSVL.

V is TRBV29-1 and J is TRBJ2-2, with D maybe TRBD1 (6 bases). The CDR3 covers 16 residues. V lost 8 bases, J lost 2 bases, and 21 bases lay in between. Per the germline V gene, CDR1 is SQVTM and CDR2 is ANQGSEA. CDR3 nucleotide sequence: TGCAGCACTCCCGTAGAACAGGGAGTCAACACCGGGGAGCTGTTTTTT. Its translation is CSTPVEQGVNTGELFF.

This clonotype was observed a few times. This chain uses TRBV14 with TRBJ2-5, with D unresolved. V was trimmed by 3 bases and J by 4 bases, leaving 9 bases between them. The germline gives CDR1 SGHDN, CDR2 FVKESK. The CDR3 has 13 amino acids. CDR3 amino acids: CASSQIWGETQYF. The CDR3 nucleotides are TGTGCCAGCAGCCAGATTTGGGGAGAGACCCAGTACTTC.

This clonotype was seen a handful of times. The rearrangement links TRBV12-3 or TRBV12-4 to TRBJ1-6, with 7 bases lining up with TRBD1. With V trimmed by 6 bases and J by 7 bases, 15 bases remained unmatched. This CDR3 is 17 amino acids long. CDR3 DNA: TGTGCCAGCAGCCCAAAAGACAGGGACCCTGGGAATTCACCCCTCCACTTT. This sequence encodes CASSPKDRDPGNSPLHF.

This sequence joins TRBV5-1 and TRBJ2-2; D unclear. The CDR3 length is 15 residues. Trimming stripped 0 bases from V and 4 bases from J, with 10 bases between. Germline lookup yields CDR1 SGHRS and CDR2 YFSETQ. The DNA for the CDR3 is TGCGCCAGCAGCTTGGTTCCAGAGTCCACCGGGGAGCTGTTTTTT. Translation gives CASSLVPESTGELFF.

Many counts were recorded for this clonotype. The chain joins TRBV5-1 to TRBJ1-3; TRBD1 is a possible D gene (5 bases). The CDR3 covers 16 residues. The germline V gene encodes CDR1 SGHRS and CDR2 YFSETQ. Trimming stripped 1 base from V and 4 bases from J, with 15 bases between. The DNA for the CDR3 is TGCGCCAGCAGCTTGAACGGGCAGGGCGGAGGAAACACCATATATTTT. Protein: CASSLNGQGGGNTIYF.

The rearrangement uses TRBV5-1 and TRBJ2-3, with D maybe TRBD1 (6 bases). The V end was cut by 1 base, the J end by 6 bases, with 18 bases between. Germline V gene lookup returns CDR1 SGHRS and CDR2 YFSETQ. This CDR3 has 16 residues. The CDR3 DNA follows: TGCGCCAGCAGCTTGTATCGGACAGCGGACCGCGATACGCAGTATTTT. Its protein product is CASSLYRTADRDTQYF.

Only a few counts were recorded for this clonotype. This chain connects TRBV14 to TRBJ1-2; D gene unclear. V was pared by 0 bases and J by 2 bases, with 7 bases between. The CDR3 loop spans 14 amino acids. The V gene's germline CDR1 is SGHDN and CDR2 FVKESK. This CDR3 is CASSQELRNYGYTF. The CDR3 DNA sequence: TGTGCCAGCAGCCAAGAGCTACGCAACTATGGCTACACCTTC.

This sequence joins TRBV9 and TRBJ1-5; 7 positions match TRBD1. CDR3 length: 15 amino acids. Germline lookup yields CDR1 SGDLS and CDR2 YYNGEE. Germline trimming cut 4 bases from V and 5 bases from J; bases unmatched to any gene: 9. The CDR3 DNA sequence: TGTGCCAGCAGCACCCATGGACAGGTTGATCAGCCCCAGCATTTT. Protein sequence: CASSTHGQVDQPQHF.

In this sample, this clonotype turned up a few times. The rearrangement uses TRBV2 and TRBJ2-1, with a weak D call TRBD2 (6 bases). CDR1 and CDR2 from the germline V gene are SNHLY and FYNNEI. The length of the CDR3 is 18 residues. The V and J ends lost 7 bases and 2 bases respectively, with 24 bases between them. The CDR3 reads CASNFRRASTNAYNEQFF. CDR3 nucleotides: TGTGCCAGCAACTTCAGGAGGGCTAGTACCAATGCCTACAATGAGCAGTTCTTC. Together with reference TRBV2 and TRBJ2-1, the CDR3 gives the full variable domain: EPEVTQTPSHQVTQMGQEVILRCVPISNHLYFYWYRQILGQKVEFLVSFYNNEISEKSEIFDDQFSVERPDGSNFTLKIRSTKLEDSAMYFCASNFRRASTNAYNEQFFGPGTRLTVL.